This T cell receptor beta chain was sequenced for a study of OX40 agonist ivuxolimab in advanced cancers. Findings of the study overall: Expanded clones were, on average, more numerous among CD8+ T cells than CD4+.

Trimming took off 0 bases at V and 10 bases at J, with 9 bases between the two ends. CDR1 is MNHNS, CDR2 SASEGT, per germline. The CDR3 spans 12 residues. TCRdb keeps only in-frame clones here, not all; method: immunoSEQ multiplex PCR. The sample records almost 85,000 clones, about 86% being singletons. As regards this clone: What it recognizes is unknown.

V and J are TRBV6-1 and TRBJ1-1; D uncertain. Sequencing used CD4+ or CD8+ T cells sorted from blood, obtained in a trial of the OX40 agonist ivuxolimab. The TCR was taken from an adult with an advanced solid tumor such as melanoma, head and neck, liver or kidney cancer. CDR3: CASSEAGGLAFF. As DNA, the CDR3 is TGTGCCAGCAGTGAAGCTGGCGGTCTAGCTTTCTTT.